This TCR beta chain was identified during a study of cytomegalovirus exposure and HLA in healthy donors. Method: immunoSEQ multiplex PCR; TCRdb's copy keeps in-frame clones and lacks some. The data contain tens of thousands of clones, around 94% of them singletons. Notes on the study in general: Despite most TCR sequences being rare, some public TCRs occurred in many donors.

This clone was recorded once. What it binds is unknown. Sequencing used PBMCs. The TCR was taken from a young man in good health and CMV-seronegative.

This CDR3 is CATSKRTVSYEQYF. The CDR3 coding sequence is TGTGCCACCAGCAAAAGGACAGTGTCCTACGAGCAGTACTTC. J is TRBJ2-7 and V is TRBV15; possible D gene TRBD1, 6 bases. The V and J ends lost 4 bases and 1 base respectively, with 11 bases between them. The CDR3 is 14 amino acids. Germline assignment: CDR1 LNHNV and CDR2 YYDKDF (reference sequence).